Reported below is one T cell receptor beta chain. Its matching antigen is unknown. The authors ran the immunoSEQ assay, v3.0, at survey level. Method: immunoSEQ multiplex PCR; TCRdb's copy keeps in-frame clones and lacks some. Altogether around 20,000 clones are present, roughly 78% being singletons, with the ten largest covering roughly 8%. This sample was included in a study of long-term antiretroviral therapy in people with HIV. Notes on the study in general: Post-ART, diversity grew, though it stayed under transplant donor control levels. At every time point, clones expanded before ART dominated the repertoire.

Unmatched junction bases numbered 6, after V lost 5 bases and J lost 3 bases. Germline lookup yields CDR1 LGHNA and CDR2 YSLEER. This CDR3 comprises 15 residues. This TCR was sampled from a woman aged 40-49 years with HIV. This chain joins TRBV4-3 and TRBJ1-4; TRBD1 agrees at 7 bases. The sequences come from unsorted PBMCs, collected at the start of antiretroviral therapy, before treatment. CDR3 sequence (DNA): TGCGCCAGCAGCGACAGGGAGTCATCTAATGAAAAACTGTTTTTT. Its protein is CASSDRESSNEKLFF.